This T cell receptor beta chain was identified during a study of graft-versus-host responses after intestinal transplantation. Background on the study: Among the recipients, transplants were multivisceral, liver-intestinal, or isolated intestinal. Each patient got anti-thymocyte globulin induction, then tacrolimus and steroids for about 3 years.

There are 15 residues in the CDR3. The V and J ends lost 4 bases and 3 bases, in that order; junction bases with no gene match: 7. CDR1 is SGHVS, CDR2 FQNEAQ, per germline. Plating combined approximately 200,000 CFSE-labeled responder cells with approximately 200,000 irradiated, violet-dye-labeled stimulator cells. The reaction was completed, and proliferating CFSE-low CD3+CD4+ and CD3+CD8+ responders were then sorted. Profiling relied on immunoSEQ multiplex PCR, and the TCRdb table lists in-frame clones only, not all of them. The top ten hold under 2.5% of the sample, which has under 15,000 clones, under 45% seen once. General study results and limits: Present in recipient marrow, GvH clones included some that appeared first in ileum or blood.

The sequence derives from a human patient who received an intestinal transplant. Sample: alloreactive CD8+ T cells from a mixed lymphocyte reaction culture, taken before intestinal transplant. Subset defined: CFSE-low proliferating T cells sorted from roughly 6-day pre-transplant mixed lymphocyte reaction (GvH or HvG direction). The gene calls are TRBV7-8 and TRBJ2-3; 7 nucleotides line up with TRBD1. The CDR3 DNA sequence: TGTGCCAGCAGCTCTTGGGGACAGTGGACAGATACGCAGTATTTT. This encodes CASSSWGQWTDTQYF.